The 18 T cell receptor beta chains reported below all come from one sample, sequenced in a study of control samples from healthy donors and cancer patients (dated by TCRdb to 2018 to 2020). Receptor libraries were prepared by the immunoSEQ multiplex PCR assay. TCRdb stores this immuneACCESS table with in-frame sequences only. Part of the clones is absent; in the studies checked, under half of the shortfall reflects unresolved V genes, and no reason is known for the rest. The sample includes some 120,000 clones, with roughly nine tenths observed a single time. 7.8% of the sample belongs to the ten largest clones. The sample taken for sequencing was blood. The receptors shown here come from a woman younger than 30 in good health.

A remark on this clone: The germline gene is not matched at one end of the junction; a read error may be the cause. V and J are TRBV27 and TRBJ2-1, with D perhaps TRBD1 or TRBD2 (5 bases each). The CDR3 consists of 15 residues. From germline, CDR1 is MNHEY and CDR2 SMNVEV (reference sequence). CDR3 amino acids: CASRFEGSSYNEQFF. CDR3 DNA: TGTGCCAGCCGTTTTGAGGGGAGCTCCTACAATGAGCAGTTCTTC.

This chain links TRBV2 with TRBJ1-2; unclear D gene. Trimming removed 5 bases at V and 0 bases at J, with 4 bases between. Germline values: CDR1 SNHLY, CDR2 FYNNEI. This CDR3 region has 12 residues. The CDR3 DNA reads TGTGCCAGCAGTCTACCTAACTATGGCTACACCTTC. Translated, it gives CASSLPNYGYTF.

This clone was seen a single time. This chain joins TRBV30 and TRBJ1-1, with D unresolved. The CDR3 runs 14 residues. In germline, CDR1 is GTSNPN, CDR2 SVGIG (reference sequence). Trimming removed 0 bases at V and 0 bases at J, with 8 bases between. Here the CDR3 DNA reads TGTGCCTGGAGTGTAGGGCAGGTGAACACTGAAGCTTTCTTT. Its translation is CAWSVGQVNTEAFF.

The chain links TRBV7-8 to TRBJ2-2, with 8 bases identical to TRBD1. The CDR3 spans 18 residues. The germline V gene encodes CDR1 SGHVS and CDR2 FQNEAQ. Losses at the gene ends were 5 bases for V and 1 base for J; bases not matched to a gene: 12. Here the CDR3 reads CASSTRDRPTMNTGELFF. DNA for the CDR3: TGTGCCAGCAGCACCCGGGACAGGCCGACGATGAACACCGGGGAGCTGTTTTTT.

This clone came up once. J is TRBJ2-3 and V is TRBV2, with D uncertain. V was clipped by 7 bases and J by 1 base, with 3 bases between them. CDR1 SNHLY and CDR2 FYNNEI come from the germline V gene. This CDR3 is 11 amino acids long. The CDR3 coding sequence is TGTGCCAGCACCGGCACAGATACGCAGTATTTT. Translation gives CASTGTDTQYF.

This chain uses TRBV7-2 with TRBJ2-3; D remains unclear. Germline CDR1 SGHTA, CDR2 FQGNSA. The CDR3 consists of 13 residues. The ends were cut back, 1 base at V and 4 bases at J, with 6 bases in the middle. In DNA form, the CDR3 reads TGTGCCAGCAGCTTAGTTTCTTCAGATACGCAGTATTTT. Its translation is CASSLVSSDTQYF.

CDR3 loop: CASSLGTSTDTQYF. CDR3 nucleotide sequence: TGTGCCAGCAGCTTAGGTACTAGCACAGATACGCAGTATTTT. The rearrangement links TRBV7-3 to TRBJ2-3, with unresolved D. The germline CDR1 and CDR2 sequences are SGHTA and FQGTGA. The CDR3 has 14 amino acids. V lost 2 bases and J 0 bases, leaving 6 bases between the germline ends.

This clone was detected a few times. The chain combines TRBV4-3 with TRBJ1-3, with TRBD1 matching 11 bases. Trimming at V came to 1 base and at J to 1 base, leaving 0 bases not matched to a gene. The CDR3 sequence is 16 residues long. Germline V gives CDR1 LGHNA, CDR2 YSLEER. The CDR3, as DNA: TGCGCCAGCAGCCAAGGGGACAGGGGGTCTGGAAACACCATATATTTT. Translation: CASSQGDRGSGNTIYF.

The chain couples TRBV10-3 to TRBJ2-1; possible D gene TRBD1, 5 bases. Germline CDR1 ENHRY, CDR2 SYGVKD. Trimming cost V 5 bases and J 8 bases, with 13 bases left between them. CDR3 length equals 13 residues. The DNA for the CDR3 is TGTGCCATCAGTACCTCTTTACAGGATGAGCAGTTCTTC. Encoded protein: CAISTSLQDEQFF.

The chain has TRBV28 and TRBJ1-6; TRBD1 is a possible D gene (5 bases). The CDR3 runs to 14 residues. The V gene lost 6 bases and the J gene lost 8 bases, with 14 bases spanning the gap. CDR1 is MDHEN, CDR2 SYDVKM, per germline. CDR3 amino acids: CASRVEGQYSPLHF. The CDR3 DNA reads TGTGCCAGCAGGGTAGAGGGGCAGTATTCACCCCTCCACTTT.

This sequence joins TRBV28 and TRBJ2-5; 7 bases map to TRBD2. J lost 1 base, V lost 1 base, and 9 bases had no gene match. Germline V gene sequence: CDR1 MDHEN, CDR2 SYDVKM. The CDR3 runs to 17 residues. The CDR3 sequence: CASSLFGGTELQETQYF. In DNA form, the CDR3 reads TGTGCCAGCAGTTTATTCGGGGGGACCGAGCTCCAAGAGACCCAGTACTTC.

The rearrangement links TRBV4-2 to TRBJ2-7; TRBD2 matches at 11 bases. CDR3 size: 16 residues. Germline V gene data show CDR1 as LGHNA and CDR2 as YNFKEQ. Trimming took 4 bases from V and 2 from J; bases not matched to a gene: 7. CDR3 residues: CASSRGTSGTPYEQYF. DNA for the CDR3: TGTGCCAGCAGCCGAGGGACTAGCGGTACCCCCTACGAGCAGTACTTC.

CDR3 amino acids: CASRVGQLGSSYNEQFF. The CDR3 coding sequence is TGCGCCAGCAGGGTAGGACAACTAGGGAGCTCCTACAATGAGCAGTTCTTC. The chain combines TRBV5-1 with TRBJ2-1; the D call may be TRBD1 or TRBD2 (5 bases each). This CDR3 comprises 17 residues. Germline V gene sequence: CDR1 SGHRS, CDR2 YFSETQ. The V end lost 5 bases, the J end lost 0 bases, and 18 bases lay between the germline ends.

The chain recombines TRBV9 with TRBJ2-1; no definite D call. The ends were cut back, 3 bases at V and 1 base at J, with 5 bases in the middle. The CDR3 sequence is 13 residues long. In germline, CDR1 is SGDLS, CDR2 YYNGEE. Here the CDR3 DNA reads TGTGCCAGCAGCGCGGGTTCCTACAATGAGCAGTTCTTC. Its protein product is CASSAGSYNEQFF.

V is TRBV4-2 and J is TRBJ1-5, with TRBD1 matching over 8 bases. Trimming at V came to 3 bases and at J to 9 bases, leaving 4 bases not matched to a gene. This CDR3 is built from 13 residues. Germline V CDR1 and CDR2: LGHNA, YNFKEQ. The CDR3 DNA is TGTGCCAGCAGCCACGTGACAGGGGCGCCCCAGCATTTT. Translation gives CASSHVTGAPQHF.

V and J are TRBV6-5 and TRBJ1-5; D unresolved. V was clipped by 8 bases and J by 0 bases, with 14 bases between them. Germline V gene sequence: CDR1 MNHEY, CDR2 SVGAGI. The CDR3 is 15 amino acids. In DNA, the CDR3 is TGTGCCAGCCGGCGTATAGGAGTTAGCAATCAGCCCCAGCATTTT. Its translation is CASRRIGVSNQPQHF.

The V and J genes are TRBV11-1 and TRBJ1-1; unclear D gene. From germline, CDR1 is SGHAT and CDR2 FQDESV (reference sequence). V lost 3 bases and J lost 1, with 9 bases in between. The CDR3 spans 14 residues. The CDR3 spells CASSFTTANTEAFF. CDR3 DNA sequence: TGTGCCAGCAGCTTTACAACAGCGAACACTGAAGCTTTCTTT. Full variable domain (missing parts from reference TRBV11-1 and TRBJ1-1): EAEVAQSPRYKITEKSQAVAFWCDPISGHATLYWYRQILGQGPELLVQFQDESVVDDSQLPKDRFSAERLKGVDSTLKIQPAELGDSAMYLCASSFTTANTEAFFGQGTRLTVV.

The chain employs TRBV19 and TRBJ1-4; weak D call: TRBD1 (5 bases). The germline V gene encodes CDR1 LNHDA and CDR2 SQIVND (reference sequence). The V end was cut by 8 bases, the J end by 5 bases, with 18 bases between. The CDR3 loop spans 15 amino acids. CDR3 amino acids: CASRKNTGFNEKLFF. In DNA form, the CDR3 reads TGTGCCAGTCGAAAAAACACAGGATTCAATGAAAAACTGTTTTTT.